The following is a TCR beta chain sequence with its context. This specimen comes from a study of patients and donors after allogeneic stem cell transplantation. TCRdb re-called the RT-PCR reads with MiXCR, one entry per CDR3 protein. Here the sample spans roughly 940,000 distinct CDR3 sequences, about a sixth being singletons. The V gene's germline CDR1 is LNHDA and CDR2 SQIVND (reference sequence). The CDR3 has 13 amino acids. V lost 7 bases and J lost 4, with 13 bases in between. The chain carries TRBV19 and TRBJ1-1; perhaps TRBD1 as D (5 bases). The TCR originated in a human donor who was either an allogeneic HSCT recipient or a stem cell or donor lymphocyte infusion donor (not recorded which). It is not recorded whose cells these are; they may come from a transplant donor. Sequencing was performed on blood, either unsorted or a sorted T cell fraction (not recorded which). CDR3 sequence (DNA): TGTGCCAGTACCTATTCCGGGGGCACTGAAGCTTTCTTT. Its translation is CASTYSGGTEAFF.